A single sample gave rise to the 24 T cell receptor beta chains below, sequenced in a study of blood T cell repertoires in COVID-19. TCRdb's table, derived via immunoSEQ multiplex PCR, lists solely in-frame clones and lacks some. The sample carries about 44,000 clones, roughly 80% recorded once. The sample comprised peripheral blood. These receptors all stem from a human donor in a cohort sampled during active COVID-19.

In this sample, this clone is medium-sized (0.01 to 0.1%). The CDR3, as DNA: TGTGCCAGCAGTTTATTTAATGTGCAGAATGGCTACACCTTC. This sequence encodes CASSLFNVQNGYTF. The chain uses TRBV28 and TRBJ1-2; D is undetermined. Trimming left V 1 base short and J 6 bases short, with 12 bases between. The CDR3 consists of 14 residues. CDR1 and CDR2 (germline): MDHEN, SYDVKM.

CDR3: CASSLGGNIQYF. The CDR3 coding sequence is TGTGCCAGCAGCTTGGGGGGGAACATTCAGTACTTC. The rearrangement links TRBV7-2 to TRBJ2-4, with TRBD2 identical over 7 bases. Germline V CDR1 and CDR2: SGHTA, FQGNSA. The CDR3 has 12 residues. With V trimmed by 3 bases and J by 7 bases, 0 bases remained unmatched.

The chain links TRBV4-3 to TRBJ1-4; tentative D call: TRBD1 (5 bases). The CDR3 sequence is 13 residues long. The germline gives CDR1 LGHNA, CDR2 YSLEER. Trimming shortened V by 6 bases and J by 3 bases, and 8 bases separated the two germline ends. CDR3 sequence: CASSRQSNEKLFF. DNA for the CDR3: TGCGCCAGCAGTAGACAGTCTAATGAAAAACTGTTTTTT.

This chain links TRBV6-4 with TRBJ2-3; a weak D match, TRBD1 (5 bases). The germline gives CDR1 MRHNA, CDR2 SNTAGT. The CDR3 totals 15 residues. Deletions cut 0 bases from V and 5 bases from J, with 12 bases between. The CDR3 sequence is CASSDSGRAQDTQYF. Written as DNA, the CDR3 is TGTGCCAGCAGTGACTCGGGCAGGGCTCAAGATACGCAGTATTTT.

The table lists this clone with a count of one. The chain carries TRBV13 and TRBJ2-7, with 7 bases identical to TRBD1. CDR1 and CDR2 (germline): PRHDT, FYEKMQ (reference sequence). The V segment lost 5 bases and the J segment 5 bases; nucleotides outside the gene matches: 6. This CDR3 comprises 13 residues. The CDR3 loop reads CASSPRQGNEQYF. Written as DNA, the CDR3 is TGTGCCAGCAGCCCCCGACAGGGCAACGAGCAGTACTTC.

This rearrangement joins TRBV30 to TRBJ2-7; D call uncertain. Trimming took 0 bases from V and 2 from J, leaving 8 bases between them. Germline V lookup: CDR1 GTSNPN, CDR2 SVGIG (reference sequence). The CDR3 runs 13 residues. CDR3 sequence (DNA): TGTGCCTGGAGTGTAATCTCCGCCTACGAGCAGTACTTC. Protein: CAWSVISAYEQYF. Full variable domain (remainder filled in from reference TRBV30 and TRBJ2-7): SQTIHQWPATLVQPVGSPLSLECTVEGTSNPNLYWYRQAAGRGLQLLFYSVGIGQISSEVPQNLSASRPQDRQFILSSKKLLLSDSGFYLCAWSVISAYEQYFGPGTRLTVT.

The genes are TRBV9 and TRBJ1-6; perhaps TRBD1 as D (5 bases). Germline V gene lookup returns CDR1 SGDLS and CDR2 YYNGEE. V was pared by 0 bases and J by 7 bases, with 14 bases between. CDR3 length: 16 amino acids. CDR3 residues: CASSVGPRGWNSPLHF. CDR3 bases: TGTGCCAGCAGCGTAGGGCCAAGGGGCTGGAATTCACCCCTCCACTTT.

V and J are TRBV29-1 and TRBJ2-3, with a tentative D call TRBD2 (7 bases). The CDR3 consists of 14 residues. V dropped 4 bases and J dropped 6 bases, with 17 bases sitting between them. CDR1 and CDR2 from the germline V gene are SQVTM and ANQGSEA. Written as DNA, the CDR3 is TGCAGCGTTGCGGGGGGCGAAAGGGGGGATACGCAGTATTTT. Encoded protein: CSVAGGERGDTQYF.

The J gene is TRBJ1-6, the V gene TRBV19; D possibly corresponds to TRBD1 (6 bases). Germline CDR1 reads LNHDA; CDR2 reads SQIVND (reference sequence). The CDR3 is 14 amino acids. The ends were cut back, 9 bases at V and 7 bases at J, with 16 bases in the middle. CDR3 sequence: CASGRTEVNSPLHF. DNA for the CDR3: TGTGCCAGCGGGAGGACAGAAGTAAATTCACCCCTCCACTTT. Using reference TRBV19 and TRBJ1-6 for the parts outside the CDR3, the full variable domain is DGGITQSPKYLFRKEGQNVTLSCEQNLNHDAMYWYRQDPGQGLRLIYYSQIVNDFQKGDIAEGYSVSREKKESFPLTVTSAQKNPTAFYLCASGRTEVNSPLHFGNGTRLTVT.

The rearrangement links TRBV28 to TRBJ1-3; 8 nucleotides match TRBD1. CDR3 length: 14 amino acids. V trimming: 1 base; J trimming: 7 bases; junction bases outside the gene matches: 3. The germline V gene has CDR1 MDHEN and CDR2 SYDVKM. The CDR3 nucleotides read TGTGCCAGCAGTTTATCTACAGGGGGGAACACCATATATTTT. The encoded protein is CASSLSTGGNTIYF.

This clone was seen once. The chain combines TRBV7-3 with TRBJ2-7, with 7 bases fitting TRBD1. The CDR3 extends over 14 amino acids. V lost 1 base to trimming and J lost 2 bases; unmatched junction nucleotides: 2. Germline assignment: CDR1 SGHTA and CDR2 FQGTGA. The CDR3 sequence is CASSLSQGAYEQYF. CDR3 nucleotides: TGTGCCAGCAGCTTAAGCCAGGGGGCCTACGAGCAGTACTTC.

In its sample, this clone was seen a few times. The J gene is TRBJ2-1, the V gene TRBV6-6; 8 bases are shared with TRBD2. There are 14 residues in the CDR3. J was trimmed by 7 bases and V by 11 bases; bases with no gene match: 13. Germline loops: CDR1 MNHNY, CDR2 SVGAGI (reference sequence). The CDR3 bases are TGTGCCGGCGCGACCGGGGGGGCAGGAAATGAGCAGTTCTTC. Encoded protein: CAGATGGAGNEQFF.

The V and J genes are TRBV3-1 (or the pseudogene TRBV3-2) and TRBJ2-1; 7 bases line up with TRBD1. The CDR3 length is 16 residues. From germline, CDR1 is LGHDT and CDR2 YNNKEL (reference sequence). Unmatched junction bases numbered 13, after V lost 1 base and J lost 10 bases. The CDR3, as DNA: TGTGCCAGCAGCCAAGTTCTTGTCGGGACAGAAAAAGAGCAGTTCTTC. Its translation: CASSQVLVGTEKEQFF.

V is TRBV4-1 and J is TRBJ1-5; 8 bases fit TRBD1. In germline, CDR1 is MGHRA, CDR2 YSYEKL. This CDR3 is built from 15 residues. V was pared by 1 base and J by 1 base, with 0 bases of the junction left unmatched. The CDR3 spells CASSQGDRSNQPQHF. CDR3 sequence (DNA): TGCGCCAGCAGCCAAGGGGACAGGAGCAATCAGCCCCAGCATTTT.

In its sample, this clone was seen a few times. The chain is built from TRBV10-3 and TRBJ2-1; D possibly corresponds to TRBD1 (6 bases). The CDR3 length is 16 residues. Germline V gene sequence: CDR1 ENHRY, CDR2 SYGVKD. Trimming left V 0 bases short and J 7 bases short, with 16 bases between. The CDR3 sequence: CAISESERGWLNEQFF. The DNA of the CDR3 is TGTGCCATCAGTGAGTCGGAAAGGGGGTGGCTAAATGAGCAGTTCTTC.

CDR3 nucleotide sequence: TGTGCCAGCAGCCAAGACCCGGGGAACACCGGGGAGCTGTTTTTT. Translated, it gives CASSQDPGNTGELFF. V is TRBV3-1 (or the pseudogene TRBV3-2) and J is TRBJ2-2; D is uncertain. The CDR3 contains 15 residues. Deletions cut 0 bases from V and 1 base from J, with 6 bases between. Germline CDR1 LGHDT, CDR2 YNNKEL (reference sequence).

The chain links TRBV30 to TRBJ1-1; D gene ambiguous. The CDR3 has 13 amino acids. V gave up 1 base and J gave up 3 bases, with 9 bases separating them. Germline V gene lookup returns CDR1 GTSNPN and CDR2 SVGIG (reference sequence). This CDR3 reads CAWSGAWDTEAFF. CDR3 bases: TGTGCCTGGAGTGGGGCCTGGGACACTGAAGCTTTCTTT.

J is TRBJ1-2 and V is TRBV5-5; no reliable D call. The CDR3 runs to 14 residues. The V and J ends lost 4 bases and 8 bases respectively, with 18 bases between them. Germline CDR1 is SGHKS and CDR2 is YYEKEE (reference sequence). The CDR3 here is CASSPQAAMGGYTF. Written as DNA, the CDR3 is TGTGCCAGCAGCCCCCAGGCAGCCATGGGCGGCTACACCTTC.

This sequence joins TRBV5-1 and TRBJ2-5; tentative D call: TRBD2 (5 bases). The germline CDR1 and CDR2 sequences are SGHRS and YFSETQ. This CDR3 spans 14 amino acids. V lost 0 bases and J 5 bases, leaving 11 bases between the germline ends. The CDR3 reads CASSLVGNKETQYF. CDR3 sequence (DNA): TGCGCCAGCAGCTTGGTCGGGAACAAGGAGACCCAGTACTTC.

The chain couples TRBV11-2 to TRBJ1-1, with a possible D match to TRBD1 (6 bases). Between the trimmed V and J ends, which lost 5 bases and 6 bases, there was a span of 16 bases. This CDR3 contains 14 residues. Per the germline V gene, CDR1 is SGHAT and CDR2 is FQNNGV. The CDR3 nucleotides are TGTGCCAGCAGCCCGACGGGAGGACAGCCTGAAGCTTTCTTT. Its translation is CASSPTGGQPEAFF.

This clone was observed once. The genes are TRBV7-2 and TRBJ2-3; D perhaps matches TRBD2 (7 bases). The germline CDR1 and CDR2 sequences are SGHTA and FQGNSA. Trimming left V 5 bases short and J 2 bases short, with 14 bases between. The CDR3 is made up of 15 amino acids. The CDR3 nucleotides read TGTGCCAGCAGCCCGGGGGGCCGGCCCACAGATACGCAGTATTTT. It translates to CASSPGGRPTDTQYF.

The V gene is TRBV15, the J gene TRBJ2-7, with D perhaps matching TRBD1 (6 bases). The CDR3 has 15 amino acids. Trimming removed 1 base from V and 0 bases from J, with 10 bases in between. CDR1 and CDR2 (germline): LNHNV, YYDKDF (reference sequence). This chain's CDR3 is CATSRGRGGSYEQYV. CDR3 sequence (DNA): TGTGCCACCAGCAGAGGCAGGGGTGGCTCCTACGAGCAGTACGTC.

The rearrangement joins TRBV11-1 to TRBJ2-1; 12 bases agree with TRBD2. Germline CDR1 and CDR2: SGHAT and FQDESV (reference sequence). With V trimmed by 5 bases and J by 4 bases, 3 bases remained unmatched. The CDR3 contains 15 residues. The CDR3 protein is CASSPLAGGYNEQFF. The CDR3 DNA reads TGTGCCAGCAGCCCACTAGCGGGGGGATACAATGAGCAGTTCTTC.

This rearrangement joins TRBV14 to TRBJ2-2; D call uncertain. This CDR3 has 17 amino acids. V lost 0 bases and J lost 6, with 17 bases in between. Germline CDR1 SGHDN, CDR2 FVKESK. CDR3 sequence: CASSQDPIQLLSGELFF. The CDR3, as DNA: TGTGCCAGCAGCCAAGATCCGATACAGTTGCTTTCCGGGGAGCTGTTTTTT.